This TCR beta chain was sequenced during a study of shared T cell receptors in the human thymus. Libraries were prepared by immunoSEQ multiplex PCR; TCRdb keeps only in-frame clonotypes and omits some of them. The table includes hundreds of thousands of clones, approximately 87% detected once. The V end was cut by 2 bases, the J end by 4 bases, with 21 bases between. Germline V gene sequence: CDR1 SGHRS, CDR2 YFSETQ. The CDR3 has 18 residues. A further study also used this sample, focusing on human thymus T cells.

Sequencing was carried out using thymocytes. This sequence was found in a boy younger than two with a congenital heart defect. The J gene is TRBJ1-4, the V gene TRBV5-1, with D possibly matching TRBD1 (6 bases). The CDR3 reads CASSLVLGAGPHNEKLFF. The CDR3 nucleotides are TGCGCCAGCAGCTTAGTTCTGGGGGCCGGACCCCATAATGAAAAACTGTTTTTT.